This TCR beta chain was sequenced for a study of T cell responses to AZD1222 COVID-19 vaccine. Study-wide results and caveats: Spike-specific TCR depth and breadth grew after two AZD1222 doses. The donor cohort was predominantly white British with a female majority, and clonal diversity may have been underestimated. Researchers took repertoire samples only after the peak T cell response had come.

TCRdb keeps only in-frame clones here, not all; method: immunoSEQ multiplex PCR. This table has approximately 150,000 clones, approximately 89% appearing once. As regards this clone: Its cognate antigen is unknown.

Pooled samples include second doses given at about 4 or 12 weeks. Sequencing used peripheral blood, obtained 28 days after the second AZD1222 dose. The sequence came from an adult who received the AZD1222 COVID-19 vaccine.

CDR3 residues: CASSDRLVVEQYF. DNA for the CDR3: TGTGCCAGCAGTGACCGACTAGTTGTCGAGCAGTACTTC. The rearrangement uses TRBV6-1 and TRBJ2-7, with D tentatively TRBD2 (6 bases). The germline V gene has CDR1 MNHNS and CDR2 SASEGT. CDR3 length: 13 amino acids. V was pared by 3 bases and J by 6 bases, with 12 bases between.